A single sample gave rise to the 17 T cell receptor beta chains below, sequenced in a study of T cell responses to AZD1222 COVID-19 vaccine. Repertoires were generated with immunoSEQ multiplex PCR, while TCRdb's copy carries only in-frame clones and drops some. Among some 280,000 clones listed, almost 95% were seen once. The sequencing used peripheral blood, collected 28 days after the second AZD1222 dose. These TCRs come from an adult who received the AZD1222 COVID-19 vaccine.

The rearrangement joins TRBV29-1 to TRBJ2-6; D is uncertain. Germline CDR1 reads SQVTM; CDR2 reads ANQGSEA. CDR3 length: 13 amino acids. The V end lost 4 bases, the J end lost 4 bases, and 8 bases lay between the germline ends. Here the CDR3 DNA reads TGCAGCGTTGGTACCACCGGGGCCAACGTCCTGACTTTC. This translates into CSVGTTGANVLTF.

This chain joins TRBV7-8 and TRBJ1-1; no clear D gene. Germline V gene lookup returns CDR1 SGHVS and CDR2 FQNEAQ. Deletions cut 1 base from V and 2 bases from J, with 8 bases between. The CDR3 length is 14 residues. The DNA of the CDR3 is TGTGCCAGCAGCTTAGTGGCGACAAACACTGAAGCTTTCTTT. It encodes CASSLVATNTEAFF.

The J gene is TRBJ2-5, the V gene TRBV7-2; D gene uncertain. Germline V gives CDR1 SGHTA, CDR2 FQGNSA. V lost 7 bases to trimming and J lost 9 bases, with 18 bases between them. CDR3 length: 13 amino acids. The DNA for the CDR3 is TGTGCCAGCACCCCGACCCCCTCTCACGCCCAGTACTTC. This translates into CASTPTPSHAQYF.

This chain joins TRBV2 and TRBJ1-4; D unclear. Trimming took 5 bases from V and 0 from J, leaving 7 bases between them. The CDR3 totals 14 residues. CDR1 is SNHLY and CDR2 is FYNNEI in the germline V gene. CDR3 sequence (DNA): TGTGCCAGCAGTCTCGCTACAACTAATGAAAAACTGTTTTTT. Protein product: CASSLATTNEKLFF.

The chain is built from TRBV9 and TRBJ2-2; 7 nucleotides line up with TRBD2. Losses at the gene ends were 3 bases for V and 5 bases for J; bases not matched to a gene: 10. CDR3 length equals 16 residues. The germline gives CDR1 SGDLS, CDR2 YYNGEE. The CDR3 DNA is TGTGCCAGCAGCGAAGCGGTGGTGCGGGGGACCGGGGAGCTGTTTTTT. Translating gives CASSEAVVRGTGELFF.

V gene TRBV5-1 combines with J gene TRBJ2-7; 11 bases align to TRBD2. Germline loops: CDR1 SGHRS, CDR2 YFSETQ. J was trimmed by 6 bases and V by 0 bases; bases with no gene match: 11. The CDR3 length is 17 residues. CDR3 bases: TGCGCCAGCAGCTTGGGACTAGCGGGAACGTCGGCAGGCGAGCAGTACTTC. As protein: CASSLGLAGTSAGEQYF.

This clone came up once. The gene calls are TRBV19 and TRBJ2-5, with D unclear. The CDR3 consists of 15 residues. The V end lost 0 bases, the J end lost 4 bases, and 12 bases lay between the germline ends. The germline CDR1 and CDR2 sequences are LNHDA and SQIVND (reference sequence). The CDR3 DNA follows: TGTGCCAGTAGTATAGATATCGTCCGGCCAGAGACCCAGTACTTC. This codes for CASSIDIVRPETQYF.

The chain uses TRBV5-5 and TRBJ1-2; D is undetermined. Trimming cost V 6 bases and J 6 bases, with 3 bases left between them. Looked up from germline, CDR1 is SGHKS and CDR2 is YYEKEE (reference sequence). This CDR3 contains 9 residues. CDR3 sequence: CASMNGYTF. CDR3 sequence (DNA): TGTGCCAGCATGAATGGCTACACCTTC.

The gene calls are TRBV5-1 and TRBJ2-7; D might be TRBD1 (6 bases). The ends were cut back, 4 bases at V and 3 bases at J, with 20 bases in the middle. The germline V gene has CDR1 SGHRS and CDR2 YFSETQ. The CDR3 consists of 16 residues. The CDR3 DNA is TGCGCCAGCAGCGTAGACACAGGGTTGAGAGTCTACGAGCAGTACTTC. Amino acid sequence: CASSVDTGLRVYEQYF.

The rearrangement uses TRBV2 and TRBJ1-5; weak D call: TRBD1 (6 bases). Trimming pared 6 bases from V and 0 bases from J, leaving 12 bases between. The CDR3 consists of 15 residues. The germline gives CDR1 SNHLY, CDR2 FYNNEI. CDR3 nucleotide sequence: TGTGCCAGCAGGCGACAGGCGTATAGCAATCAGCCCCAGCATTTT. Translation: CASRRQAYSNQPQHF.

The genes are TRBV2 and TRBJ1-5; D gene uncertain. Per germline, CDR1 SNHLY and CDR2 FYNNEI. V dropped 1 base and J dropped 5 bases, with 9 bases sitting between them. This CDR3 is built from 14 residues. CDR3 in DNA: TGTGCCAGCAGTGAAGGGAGGGTACATCAGCCCCAGCATTTT. Protein: CASSEGRVHQPQHF. The whole variable domain, filled in from reference TRBV2 and TRBJ1-5, reads EPEVTQTPSHQVTQMGQEVILRCVPISNHLYFYWYRQILGQKVEFLVSFYNNEISEKSEIFDDQFSVERPDGSNFTLKIRSTKLEDSAMYFCASSEGRVHQPQHFGDGTRLSIL.

The J gene is TRBJ2-7, the V gene TRBV4-1, with 9 bases fitting TRBD1. This CDR3 has 16 residues. Germline CDR1 and CDR2: MGHRA and YSYEKL. The V and J ends lost 1 base and 0 bases, in that order; junction bases with no gene match: 4. The DNA of the CDR3 is TGCGCCAGCAGCCAAGCGGGACAGGGAGACTCCTACGAGCAGTACTTC. Translated, it gives CASSQAGQGDSYEQYF.

The genes are TRBV3-1 (or the pseudogene TRBV3-2) and TRBJ1-6, with D unclear. The CDR3 has 14 amino acids. CDR1 is LGHDT, CDR2 YNNKEL, per germline (reference sequence). Trimming stripped 0 bases from V and 9 bases from J, with 9 bases between. The CDR3, as DNA: TGTGCCAGCAGCCAAGATCTGGGATTTTCACCCCTCCACTTT. Amino acids: CASSQDLGFSPLHF.

The chain combines TRBV6-2 or TRBV6-3 with TRBJ2-7; 10 positions match TRBD2. The germline V gene has CDR1 MNHEY and CDR2 SVGEGT. The V segment lost 6 bases and the J segment 3 bases; nucleotides outside the gene matches: 8. The CDR3 covers 15 residues. In nucleotides, the CDR3 is TGTGCCAGCAGCCCCTCCACTAGCGGGATCTACGAGCAGTACTTC. Encoded protein: CASSPSTSGIYEQYF.

V gene TRBV30 combines with J gene TRBJ2-1; 7 bases fit TRBD1. The germline V gene has CDR1 GTSNPN and CDR2 SVGIG (reference sequence). There are 14 residues in the CDR3. Trimming took 4 bases from V and 4 from J; bases not matched to a gene: 7. CDR3 nucleotides: TGTGCCTGGACCTTGGGACAGAGTTACAATGAGCAGTTCTTC. Protein product: CAWTLGQSYNEQFF.

The chain combines TRBV7-2 with TRBJ1-2, with D tentatively TRBD1 (5 bases). Germline V CDR1 and CDR2: SGHTA, FQGNSA. CDR3 length equals 15 residues. Between the trimmed V and J ends, which lost 0 bases and 8 bases, there was a span of 16 bases. CDR3 region: CASSLAYQGGYGYTF. CDR3 bases: TGTGCCAGCAGCTTAGCGTACCAGGGAGGATACGGCTACACCTTC. The full variable domain, its missing parts supplied by reference TRBV7-2 and TRBJ1-2, is GAGVSQSPSNKVTEKGKDVELRCDPISGHTALYWYRQSLGQGLEFLIYFQGNSAPDKSGLPSDRFSAERTGGSVSTLTIQRTQQEDSAVYLCASSLAYQGGYGYTFGSGTRLTVV.

The chain combines TRBV5-6 with TRBJ2-7; the D gene is possibly TRBD1 (6 bases). Trimming cost V 2 bases and J 2 bases, with 11 bases left between them. Germline V gene lookup returns CDR1 SGHDT and CDR2 YYEEEE. CDR3 length equals 14 residues. The CDR3 nucleotides are TGTGCCAGCAGCTTTCCGACAGGTACCTACGAGCAGTACTTC. Translation gives CASSFPTGTYEQYF.